The 7 T cell receptor beta chains in this list originate from one sample, sequenced in a study of cytomegalovirus exposure and HLA in healthy donors. PCR used 60 Vbeta primers and 13 Jbeta primers. The assay was immunoSEQ multiplex PCR, and TCRdb's table has in-frame clones only and misses some. The data contain around 130,000 clones, 78% of them singletons. Sequenced material: PBMCs. The origin of the receptors is a woman aged 40 to 50 in good health and CMV-seronegative.

This clone was seen a handful of times. The CDR3 DNA is TGTGCCAGTAGTATAAGTACTAGCGGGGCTACGGGGGAGCTGTTTTTT. It yields the protein CASSISTSGATGELFF. The chain carries TRBV19 and TRBJ2-2, with 10 bases lining up with TRBD2. The junction had 8 bases not matched to a gene; V was cut back by 2 bases and J by 8 bases. This CDR3 comprises 16 residues. CDR1 LNHDA and CDR2 SQIVND come from the germline V gene (reference sequence).

With respect to this clone: The missing conserved phenylalanine or tryptophan at the end of this CDR3 makes a read error likely. The DNA is omitted, as the CDR3 cannot be located on it reliably, and the CDR3 follows TCRdb's listing. This chain connects TRBV7-3 to TRBJ2-3; the D call in the table, TRBD2, was not verified against the DNA. The V gene's germline CDR1 is SGHTA and CDR2 FQGTGA. Including both end residues, the CDR3 is 11 amino acids long. The CDR3 spells CASSLGLAGCD.

J is TRBJ1-1 and V is TRBV7-2; unclear D gene. Per the germline V gene, CDR1 is SGHTA and CDR2 is FQGNSA. The ends were cut back, 7 bases at V and 4 bases at J, with 16 bases in the middle. There are 14 residues in the CDR3. In nucleotides, the CDR3 is TGTGCCAGCAACCACATGGACTCTGGCACTGAAGCTTTCTTT. Translated, it gives CASNHMDSGTEAFF.

This clone was observed once. The chain joins TRBV9 to TRBJ1-2; the D is unclear. Trimming shortened V by 4 bases and J by 0 bases, and 16 bases separated the two germline ends. Germline V CDR1 and CDR2: SGDLS, YYNGEE. CDR3 length: 16 amino acids. CDR3 nucleotide sequence: TGTGCCAGCAGCCATTCCCCGGCAGGCTCTAACTATGGCTACACCTTC. This codes for CASSHSPAGSNYGYTF.

This clone was picked up a small number of times. The V gene is TRBV27, the J gene TRBJ2-2; TRBD2 matches 11 bases. V dropped 2 bases and J dropped 4; count of bases not matched to a gene: 6. CDR1 and CDR2 (germline): MNHEY, SMNVEV (reference sequence). The length of the CDR3 is 17 residues. The CDR3 bases are TGTGCCAGCAGTTTAGGGCTAGCGGGAGGTATCACCGGGGAGCTGTTTTTT. This gives the protein CASSLGLAGGITGELFF.

This clone was seen a handful of times. This chain uses TRBV30 with TRBJ1-1; no clear D. Germline values: CDR1 GTSNPN, CDR2 SVGIG (reference sequence). Trimming cost V 4 bases and J 3 bases, with 15 bases left between them. The CDR3 totals 14 residues. This CDR3 is CAWKYVPVDTEAFF. CDR3 nucleotide sequence: TGTGCCTGGAAATATGTCCCGGTGGACACTGAAGCTTTCTTT. Using reference TRBV30 and TRBJ1-1 for the parts outside the CDR3, the full variable domain is SQTIHQWPATLVQPVGSPLSLECTVEGTSNPNLYWYRQAAGRGLQLLFYSVGIGQISSEVPQNLSASRPQDRQFILSSKKLLLSDSGFYLCAWKYVPVDTEAFFGQGTRLTVV.

This sequence joins TRBV7-9 and TRBJ2-1; 10 nucleotides align to TRBD2. V was pared by 5 bases and J by 1 base, with 14 bases of the junction left unmatched. This CDR3 comprises 19 residues. CDR1 is SEHNR, CDR2 FQNEAQ, per germline (reference sequence). CDR3 sequence reads: CASSPPSGIAGGSYNEQFF. CDR3 in DNA: TGTGCCAGCAGCCCACCCTCGGGTATAGCGGGAGGTTCCTACAATGAGCAGTTCTTC.